These 27 T cell receptor beta chains came from one sample sequenced in a study of long-term antiretroviral therapy in people with HIV. Researchers ran immunoSEQ v3.0 at survey level. Profiling relied on immunoSEQ multiplex PCR, and the TCRdb table lists in-frame clones only, not all of them. The data show tens of thousands of clones, with around 85% seen just once and about 7% held by the top ten. The sample consisted of unsorted PBMCs, taken around 5 years before starting antiretroviral therapy. These receptors all stem from a man aged 50-59 years with HIV.

This clone showed up just a few times. The chain uses TRBV28 and TRBJ1-6, with 7 nucleotides matching TRBD1. There are 17 residues in the CDR3. Germline CDR1 and CDR2: MDHEN and SYDVKM. J was trimmed by 0 bases and V by 5 bases; bases with no gene match: 7. CDR3 sequence reads: CASSVPGQSSYNSPLHF. CDR3 coding DNA: TGTGCCAGCAGTGTACCGGGACAGAGCTCCTATAATTCACCCCTCCACTTT.

This sequence joins TRBV27 and TRBJ2-3; 7 bases agree with TRBD2. The CDR3 runs 17 residues. V gave up 5 bases and J gave up 0 bases; unmatched junction bases: 11. Per germline, CDR1 MNHEY and CDR2 SMNVEV (reference sequence). CDR3 protein: CASSPPWEGLSTDTQYF. CDR3 coding DNA: TGTGCCAGCAGTCCCCCATGGGAGGGGCTGAGCACAGATACGCAGTATTTT.

The J gene is TRBJ1-4, the V gene TRBV29-1, with D tentatively TRBD1 (5 bases). The CDR3 sequence is 13 residues long. CDR1 is SQVTM, CDR2 ANQGSEA, per germline. Trimming pared 6 bases from V and 7 bases from J, leaving 15 bases between. The CDR3 region has the DNA TGCAGCGTACTTGTAGCGGGGGGTGAAAAACTGTTTTTT. As protein: CSVLVAGGEKLFF.

This clone was seen a single time. The chain couples TRBV10-1 to TRBJ2-5; 10 bases align to TRBD1. The junction had 4 bases not matched to a gene; V was cut back by 3 bases and J by 3 bases. The germline CDR1 and CDR2 sequences are WNHNN and SYGVQD (reference sequence). CDR3 length equals 15 residues. This CDR3 reads CASSEGTGAKETQYF. DNA of the CDR3: TGCGCCAGCAGTGAAGGGACAGGGGCGAAAGAGACCCAGTACTTC.

The rearrangement joins TRBV4-1 to TRBJ2-5; D call uncertain. The CDR3 runs to 16 residues. Trimming removed 4 bases at V and 4 bases at J, with 19 bases between. Looked up from germline, CDR1 is MGHRA and CDR2 is YSYEKL. The CDR3 spells CASSRNFEASGETQYF. DNA of the CDR3: TGCGCCAGCAGCCGAAATTTCGAGGCTTCCGGAGAGACCCAGTACTTC.

V is TRBV9 and J is TRBJ2-1; D possibly matches TRBD1 or TRBD2 (5 bases each). V was trimmed by 0 bases and J by 8 bases, leaving 12 bases between them. The CDR3 is 14 residues long. Germline-derived CDR1 and CDR2 are SGDLS and YYNGEE. This CDR3 is CASSVVGGGDEQFF. Written as DNA, the CDR3 is TGTGCCAGCAGCGTAGTTGGGGGTGGCGATGAGCAGTTCTTC.

The chain links TRBV2 to TRBJ2-7; D gene unclear. Deletions cut 2 bases from V and 5 bases from J, with 7 bases between. Germline CDR1 and CDR2: SNHLY and FYNNEI. There are 12 residues in the CDR3. The CDR3 here is CASSELTDEQYF. The CDR3 coding sequence is TGTGCCAGCAGTGAATTAACAGACGAGCAGTACTTC.

This rearrangement joins TRBV11-2 to TRBJ2-5; 7 bases agree with TRBD2. The germline gives CDR1 SGHAT, CDR2 FQNNGV. The CDR3 length is 14 residues. The V gene end was trimmed by 5 bases and the J gene end by 3 bases; junction bases not matched to a gene: 6. The CDR3 DNA is TGTGCCAGCAGCCCCCGGACTAGGGAAGAGACCCAGTACTTC. Translated, it gives CASSPRTREETQYF.

The chain is built from TRBV7-2 and TRBJ1-1; the D gene is possibly TRBD1 (5 bases). Per the germline V gene, CDR1 is SGHTA and CDR2 is FQGNSA. The CDR3 is made up of 15 amino acids. Trimming cost V 3 bases and J 1 base, with 12 bases left between them. The chain's CDR3 is CASSLGGAWNTEAFF. The CDR3, as DNA: TGTGCCAGCAGCTTGGGCGGGGCTTGGAACACTGAAGCTTTCTTT.

V usage is TRBV28 and J usage is TRBJ2-7, with no clear D. Germline CDR1 is MDHEN and CDR2 is SYDVKM. The CDR3 has 15 amino acids. V dropped 3 bases and J dropped 5 bases, with 17 bases sitting between them. Here the CDR3 reads CASSFALESRDEQYF. The CDR3 bases are TGTGCCAGCAGTTTCGCTTTGGAGTCCCGCGACGAGCAGTACTTC.

The J gene is TRBJ2-7, the V gene TRBV7-2; unclear D gene. V was trimmed by 1 base and J by 2 bases, leaving 9 bases between them. The CDR3 contains 14 residues. Germline values: CDR1 SGHTA, CDR2 FQGNSA. As DNA, the CDR3 is TGTGCCAGCAGCTTAGTAGTCAGTACCTACGAGCAGTACTTC. Residues: CASSLVVSTYEQYF.

The chain joins TRBV14 to TRBJ2-2, with D perhaps matching TRBD1 (5 bases). Germline V gene sequence: CDR1 SGHDN, CDR2 FVKESK. V lost 1 base and J lost 8, with 14 bases in between. The CDR3 has 15 amino acids. CDR3: CASSQAGGAVGELFF. CDR3 nucleotides: TGTGCCAGCAGCCAAGCTGGTGGGGCGGTTGGGGAGCTGTTTTTT.

The sample holds a few counts of this clone. The rearrangement joins TRBV27 to TRBJ1-1; no firm D call. The germline V gene encodes CDR1 MNHEY and CDR2 SMNVEV (reference sequence). The CDR3 covers 14 residues. Trimming stripped 6 bases from V and 2 bases from J, with 13 bases between. The CDR3: CASRNYGLNTEAFF. CDR3 DNA: TGTGCCAGCAGAAATTACGGGCTAAACACTGAAGCTTTCTTT.

The V gene is TRBV6-5, the J gene TRBJ2-3; no clear D gene. The CDR3 contains 14 residues. The V and J ends lost 2 bases and 0 bases respectively, with 6 bases between them. Germline-derived CDR1 and CDR2 are MNHEY and SVGAGI. CDR3 in amino acids: CASSYGPSTDTQYF. The CDR3 coding sequence is TGTGCCAGCAGTTACGGGCCAAGCACAGATACGCAGTATTTT.

The chain joins TRBV27 to TRBJ2-5; possible D gene TRBD1, 6 bases. Germline CDR1 is MNHEY and CDR2 is SMNVEV (reference sequence). The V end was cut by 2 bases, the J end by 6 bases, with 10 bases between. CDR3 length: 13 amino acids. In nucleotides, the CDR3 is TGTGCCAGCAGTTTACAGGGGACGAAGACCCAGTACTTC. Amino acids: CASSLQGTKTQYF.

The chain carries TRBV27 and TRBJ1-5; D is unclear. There are 12 residues in the CDR3. Germline loops: CDR1 MNHEY, CDR2 SMNVEV (reference sequence). The germline V and J ends were trimmed by 5 bases and 3 bases, with 5 bases remaining between them. CDR3: CASSPLNQPQHF. The CDR3 nucleotides are TGTGCCAGCAGTCCACTCAATCAGCCCCAGCATTTT.

The V and J genes are TRBV6-5 and TRBJ2-7; D call uncertain. Germline CDR1 MNHEY, CDR2 SVGAGI. The V and J ends lost 7 bases and 1 base respectively, with 11 bases between them. This CDR3 has 13 amino acids. The CDR3 coding sequence is TGTGCCAGCATCGGGCAGAAATCCTACGAGCAGTACTTC. This codes for CASIGQKSYEQYF.

The chain recombines TRBV7-8 with TRBJ2-5; 8 bases fit TRBD1. J lost 5 bases, V lost 5 bases, and 10 bases had no gene match. CDR3 length equals 15 residues. Germline CDR1 is SGHVS and CDR2 is FQNEAQ. The CDR3 region is CASSPGGRGRETQYF. The CDR3 DNA reads as TGTGCCAGCAGCCCAGGGGGCCGGGGGCGGGAGACCCAGTACTTC. Filled out from reference TRBV7-8 and TRBJ2-5, the complete variable domain reads GAGVSQSPRYKVAKRGQDVALRCDPISGHVSLFWYQQALGQGPEFLTYFQNEAQLDKSGLPSDRFFAERPEGSVSTLKIQRTQQEDSAVYLCASSPGGRGRETQYFGPGTRLLVL.

The rearrangement links TRBV5-4 to TRBJ2-3; 9 bases are a match to TRBD2. Unmatched junction bases numbered 4, after V lost 0 bases and J lost 5 bases. This CDR3 has 15 residues. CDR1 is SGHNT, CDR2 YYREEE, per germline (reference sequence). The DNA of the CDR3 is TGTGCCAGCAGCTTGGTTAGCGGGGGCGTAGATACGCAGTATTTT. Protein product: CASSLVSGGVDTQYF.

This clone has a single count. The chain joins TRBV7-9 to TRBJ2-3; 8 bases are shared with TRBD1. The germline V gene has CDR1 SEHNR and CDR2 FQNEAQ (reference sequence). CDR3 length: 16 amino acids. J gave up 3 bases and V 1 base, and 6 bases lay outside the gene matches. The CDR3 DNA reads TGTGCCAGCAGCTTAGGAGGACAGGGTCGGACAGATACGCAGTATTTT. Protein product: CASSLGGQGRTDTQYF. Full variable domain (missing parts from reference TRBV7-9 and TRBJ2-3): DTGVSQNPRHKITKRGQNVTFRCDPISEHNRLYWYRQTLGQGPEFLTYFQNEAQLEKSRLLSDRFSAERPKGSFSTLEIQRTEQGDSAMYLCASSLGGQGRTDTQYFGPGTRLTVL.

The chain carries TRBV5-6 and TRBJ1-2, with D possibly TRBD1 on 5 matching bases. Germline V lookup: CDR1 SGHDT, CDR2 YYEEEE. The CDR3 has 13 amino acids. Trimming stripped 4 bases from V and 5 bases from J, with 12 bases between. The DNA for the CDR3 is TGTGCCAGCAGCAGCCGGGACCGGTATGGCTACACCTTC. Amino acids: CASSSRDRYGYTF. Full variable domain (rest looked up from reference TRBV5-6 and TRBJ1-2): DAGVTQSPTHLIKTRGQQVTLRCSPKSGHDTVSWYQQALGQGPQFIFQYYEEEERQRGNFPDRFSGHQFPNYSSELNVNALLLGDSALYLCASSSRDRYGYTFGSGTRLTVV.

Comment on this clone: The junction shows a germline mismatch at one end, possibly a read error. This rearrangement joins TRBV5-6 to TRBJ2-4; 11 bases fit TRBD1. CDR3 length: 15 amino acids. From germline, CDR1 is SGHDT and CDR2 YYEEEE. DNA for the CDR3: TGTGCCAGCAGATTGGTAGGGACAGGGGGAAACATTCAGTACTTC. It encodes CASRLVGTGGNIQYF.

J is TRBJ2-7 and V is TRBV5-4; tentatively, D is TRBD2 (7 bases). CDR3 length equals 16 residues. Germline CDR1 and CDR2: SGHNT and YYREEE (reference sequence). The V and J ends lost 4 bases and 2 bases respectively, with 19 bases between them. As DNA, the CDR3 is TGTGCCAGCAGCCCGAGTGGGGGGGCAACTACCTACGAGCAGTACTTC. It codes for CASSPSGGATTYEQYF.

V usage is TRBV18 and J usage is TRBJ2-7; tentative D call: TRBD1 (5 bases). The V and J ends lost 6 bases and 1 base respectively, with 16 bases between them. CDR1 and CDR2 (germline): KGHSH, LQKENI. There are 15 residues in the CDR3. The CDR3 bases are TGTGCCAGCTCCCAGTCCGCGGCAGGGTCCTACGAGCAGTACTTC. It is translated as CASSQSAAGSYEQYF.

The chain uses TRBV7-3 and TRBJ1-1, with 8 bases identical to TRBD1. CDR3 length equals 14 residues. The V gene's germline CDR1 is SGHTA and CDR2 FQGTGA. V gave up 5 bases and J gave up 5 bases; unmatched junction bases: 7. The DNA for the CDR3 is TGTGCCAGCAGCCCCACAGGGGGGAGAACTGAAGCTTTCTTT. It codes for CASSPTGGRTEAFF.

This chain joins TRBV6-1 and TRBJ2-2; 8 bases match TRBD2. Germline V gene data show CDR1 as MNHNS and CDR2 as SASEGT. The CDR3 covers 16 residues. After removal of 0 bases from V and 3 bases from J, the junction contained 3 bases not matched to a gene. The CDR3 DNA sequence: TGTGCCAGCAGTGAAGCAGCGGGGGTATACACCGGGGAGCTGTTTTTT. Translating it yields CASSEAAGVYTGELFF.

The chain employs TRBV5-4 and TRBJ2-3, with D perhaps TRBD2 (5 bases). The CDR3 contains 15 residues. V lost 2 bases to trimming and J lost 0 bases, with 10 bases between them. Germline V gene data show CDR1 as SGHNT and CDR2 as YYREEE (reference sequence). The CDR3 DNA is TGTGCCAGCAGCTTAACTAGAGAAAGCACAGATACGCAGTATTTT. This encodes CASSLTRESTDTQYF.